The clone carrying this T cell receptor (beta chain) came up once. The source of the sample is a study of blood T cell repertoires in COVID-19. Background on the study: Italy, Spain and the United States were the sources of the convalescent and acute COVID-19 samples. T cells, B-cell-depleted T cells, or PBMCs supplied cDNA or gDNA.

Germline CDR1 WSHSY, CDR2 SAAADI. Trimming took 6 bases from V and 5 from J; bases not matched to a gene: 6. The CDR3 loop spans 14 amino acids. The assay was immunoSEQ multiplex PCR, and TCRdb's table has in-frame clones only and misses some. This sample yields 95,000 to 150,000 clones, of which approximately 90% are seen a single time; about 4.5% belongs to the top ten. Sequencing was performed on peripheral blood. The chain uses TRBV10-2 and TRBJ2-5, with 10 bases identical to TRBD2. The TCR was taken from a man between 40 and 49 years old with acute or convalescent COVID-19. CDR3 in DNA: TGCGCCAGCAGCGCTAGCGGGAGAACGGAGACCCAGTACTTC. Its protein is CASSASGRTETQYF.